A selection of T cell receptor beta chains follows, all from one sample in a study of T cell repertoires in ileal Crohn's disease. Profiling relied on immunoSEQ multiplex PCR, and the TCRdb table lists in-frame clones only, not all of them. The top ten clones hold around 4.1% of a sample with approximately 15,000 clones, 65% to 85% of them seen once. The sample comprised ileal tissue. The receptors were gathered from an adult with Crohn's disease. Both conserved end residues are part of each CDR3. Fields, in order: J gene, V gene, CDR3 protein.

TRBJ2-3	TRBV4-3	CASSQGVGVSSTDTQYF
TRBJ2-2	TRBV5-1	CASSLSWVSTGELFF
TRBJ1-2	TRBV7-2	CASSLWGRVYGYTF
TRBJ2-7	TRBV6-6	CASSYSEGLEQYF
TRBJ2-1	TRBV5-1	CASSGLGPQFF
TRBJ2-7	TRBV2	CASSEGEVVDEQYF
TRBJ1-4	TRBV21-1	CASSNRVTNEKLFF
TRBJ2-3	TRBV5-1	CASSATSGTDTQYF
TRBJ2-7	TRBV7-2	CASSLSEDIREQYF
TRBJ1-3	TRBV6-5	CASSLGQLSSGNTIYF
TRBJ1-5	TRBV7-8	CASSLGVGGQPQHF
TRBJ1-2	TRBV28	CASSHRTGPNYGYTF
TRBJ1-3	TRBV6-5	CASSYRGSISGNTIYF
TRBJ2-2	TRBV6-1	CASSVARPGELFF
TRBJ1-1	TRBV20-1	CSARGTAAFF
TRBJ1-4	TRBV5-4	CASSQNRGLDEKLFF
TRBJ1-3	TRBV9	CASTQGVGSGNTIYF
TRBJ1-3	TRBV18	CASSPTGASGNTIYF
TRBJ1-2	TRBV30	CAWSTGQGAAGYTF
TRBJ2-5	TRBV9	CASSPIAEETQYF
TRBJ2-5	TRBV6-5	CASSYSFGTQYF
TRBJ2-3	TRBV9	CASSVGASGTDTQYF
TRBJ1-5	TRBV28	CASSLVVSNQPQHF
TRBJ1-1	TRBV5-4	CASSSDRRESAFF
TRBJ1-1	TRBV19	CASSTGLTTEAFF
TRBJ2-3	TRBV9	CASSVRGAHTQYF
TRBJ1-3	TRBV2	CASSQTGSGNTIYF
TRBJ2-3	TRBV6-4	CASSEGRSTDTQYF
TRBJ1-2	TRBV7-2	CASSLTGGAYGYTF
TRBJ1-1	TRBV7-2	CASSLAPGIGAEAFF
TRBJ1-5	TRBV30	CAWSHPRWDNQPQHF
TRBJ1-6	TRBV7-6	CASSPGRSRPLHF
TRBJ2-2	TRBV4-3	CASSQGDRARTGELFF
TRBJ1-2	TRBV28	CASSPPFGRDSGYTF
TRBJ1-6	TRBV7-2	CASSQQGAYNSPLHF
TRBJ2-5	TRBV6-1	CASMQGRQETQYF
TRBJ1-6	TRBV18	CASSPGEDSPLHF
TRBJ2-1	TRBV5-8	CASRALADLWNEQFF
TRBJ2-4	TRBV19	CASSLEGNIQYF